This is a list of T cell receptor beta chains from one sample in a study of vaccination and CD4 T cells after COVID-19. TCRdb redid the calling of the PCR reads with MiXCR, one entry per CDR3 protein. This sample has over 9,000 distinct CDR3 sequences, with roughly half found just once. Antigen specificity for these receptors is unknown. The sample taken for sequencing was CD4+ T cells from blood, cultured in vitro. These receptors all come from a human donor who had recovered from COVID-19. Both conserved end residues are part of each CDR3. Fields, in order: clone size, D gene, V gene, J gene, CDR3 protein, CDR3 DNA. D genes are given only for firm matches. Some rows have no size entry. The others give once, few or many, or a class for an expanded clone.

abundance: few
d_gene: -
v_gene: TRBV6-1
j_gene: TRBJ2-5
CDR3aa: CASSAVSETQYF
CDR3nt: TGTGCCAGCAGTGCGGTGTCGGAGACCCAGTACTTC

abundance: -
d_gene: TRBD1
v_gene: TRBV15
j_gene: TRBJ2-3
CDR3aa: CATSRDRVSTDTQYF
CDR3nt: TGTGCCACCAGCAGGGACAGGGTCAGCACAGATACGCAGTATTTT

abundance: -
d_gene: -
v_gene: TRBV10-2
j_gene: TRBJ2-1
CDR3aa: CASSHLNEQFF
CDR3nt: TGCGCCAGCAGCCATCTCAATGAGCAGTTCTTC

abundance: -
d_gene: -
v_gene: TRBV6-4
j_gene: TRBJ2-2
CDR3aa: CASSDSTSGELFF
CDR3nt: TGTGCCAGCAGTGACTCGACTAGCGGGGAGCTGTTTTTT

abundance: once
d_gene: TRBD1
v_gene: TRBV10-3
j_gene: TRBJ2-7
CDR3aa: CAINPTGQGFRYEQYF
CDR3nt: TGTGCCATCAACCCAACGGGACAGGGGTTTCGCTACGAGCAGTACTTC

abundance: -
d_gene: -
v_gene: TRBV5-5
j_gene: TRBJ2-5
CDR3aa: CASSTYPGETQYF
CDR3nt: TGTGCCAGCAGCACCTATCCGGGGGAGACCCAGTACTTC

abundance: -
d_gene: -
v_gene: TRBV9
j_gene: TRBJ1-1
CDR3aa: CASSGDTMNTEAFF
CDR3nt: TGTGCCAGCAGCGGTGACACTATGAACACTGAAGCTTTCTTT

abundance: -
d_gene: -
v_gene: TRBV11-3
j_gene: TRBJ2-5
CDR3aa: CASSFGLRARGAETQYF
CDR3nt: TGTGCCAGCAGCTTCGGTCTAAGGGCTCGTGGTGCGGAGACCCAGTACTTC

abundance: -
d_gene: -
v_gene: TRBV20-1
j_gene: TRBJ1-3
CDR3aa: CSASPSSWGTIYF
CDR3nt: TGCAGTGCTAGCCCATCAAGTTGGGGCACCATATATTTT

abundance: -
d_gene: -
v_gene: TRBV27
j_gene: TRBJ2-1
CDR3aa: CASRHLPGVSSYNEQFF
CDR3nt: TGTGCCAGCAGACATCTCCCTGGGGTGAGCTCCTACAATGAGCAGTTCTTC

abundance: few
d_gene: TRBD2
v_gene: TRBV20-1
j_gene: TRBJ2-3
CDR3aa: CSAMQREEGTDTQYF
CDR3nt: TGCAGTGCCATGCAGCGGGAGGAGGGCACAGATACGCAGTATTTT

abundance: -
d_gene: -
v_gene: TRBV7-2
j_gene: TRBJ2-1
CDR3aa: CASSLSRDDYNEQFF
CDR3nt: TGTGCCAGCAGCTTAAGTAGGGATGATTACAATGAGCAGTTCTTC

abundance: -
d_gene: -
v_gene: TRBV7-3
j_gene: TRBJ2-3
CDR3aa: CASSFIGDTQYF
CDR3nt: TGTGCCAGCAGCTTCATCGGTGATACGCAGTATTTT

abundance: -
d_gene: -
v_gene: TRBV20-1
j_gene: TRBJ2-3
CDR3aa: CSAREGGGYRTQYF
CDR3nt: TGCAGTGCTAGAGAAGGGGGGGGGTATCGCACGCAGTATTTT

abundance: few
d_gene: -
v_gene: TRBV25-1
j_gene: TRBJ1-5
CDR3aa: CASSERGRQPQHF
CDR3nt: TGTGCCAGCAGTGAACGGGGGAGACAGCCCCAGCATTTT

abundance: -
d_gene: -
v_gene: TRBV12-3/TRBV12-4
j_gene: TRBJ1-2
CDR3aa: CASSLESSYGYTF
CDR3nt: TGTGCCAGCAGTTTAGAAAGCAGCTATGGCTACACCTTC

abundance: medium-sized
d_gene: TRBD2
v_gene: TRBV20-1
j_gene: TRBJ2-1
CDR3aa: CSAGRGGGNNEQFF
CDR3nt: TGCAGTGCGGGCCGAGGCGGGGGAAACAATGAGCAGTTCTTC

abundance: -
d_gene: TRBD1
v_gene: TRBV2
j_gene: TRBJ2-5
CDR3aa: CASSGGQGAFNEAETQYF
CDR3nt: TGTGCCAGCAGTGGGGGACAGGGGGCTTTTAACGAGGCAGAGACCCAGTACTTC

abundance: -
d_gene: TRBD2
v_gene: TRBV27
j_gene: TRBJ2-2
CDR3aa: CASSSRSVSGSPGELFF
CDR3nt: TGTGCCAGCAGTTCCCGGTCTGTTAGCGGGAGTCCCGGGGAGCTGTTTTTT

abundance: few
d_gene: TRBD2
v_gene: TRBV19
j_gene: TRBJ2-3
CDR3aa: CASSISPEAGRGTDTQYF
CDR3nt: TGTGCCAGTAGTATATCCCCTGAAGCGGGAAGGGGCACAGATACGCAGTATTTT

abundance: -
d_gene: TRBD1
v_gene: TRBV2
j_gene: TRBJ1-6
CDR3aa: CASSAVGTGNSPLHF
CDR3nt: TGTGCCAGCAGTGCCGTGGGGACAGGGAATTCACCCCTCCACTTT

abundance: -
d_gene: -
v_gene: TRBV20-1
j_gene: TRBJ2-3
CDR3aa: CSAPTTDTQYF
CDR3nt: TGCAGTGCTCCAACGACAGATACGCAGTATTTT

abundance: few
d_gene: -
v_gene: TRBV19
j_gene: TRBJ2-3
CDR3aa: CASSADPATDTQYF
CDR3nt: TGTGCCAGTAGTGCGGACCCTGCCACAGATACGCAGTATTTT

abundance: -
d_gene: TRBD2
v_gene: TRBV6-1
j_gene: TRBJ2-5
CDR3aa: CASSDPSTSRETQYF
CDR3nt: TGTGCCAGCAGTGACCCCTCGACTAGCAGAGAGACCCAGTACTTC

abundance: -
d_gene: -
v_gene: TRBV20-1
j_gene: TRBJ1-4
CDR3aa: CSARDGGQGSNEKLFF
CDR3nt: TGCAGTGCTAGAGATGGGGGTCAGGGGTCTAATGAAAAACTGTTTTTT

abundance: -
d_gene: TRBD1
v_gene: TRBV20-1
j_gene: TRBJ1-6
CDR3aa: CSARVSGTGYSPLHF
CDR3nt: TGCAGTGCTAGAGTCTCTGGGACAGGGTATTCACCCCTCCACTTT

abundance: -
d_gene: -
v_gene: TRBV27
j_gene: TRBJ2-5
CDR3aa: CASSYDAGRETQYF
CDR3nt: TGTGCCAGCAGTTATGACGCCGGGCGAGAGACCCAGTACTTC

abundance: -
d_gene: TRBD2
v_gene: TRBV10-3
j_gene: TRBJ2-2
CDR3aa: CAIGGWEGLNTGELFF
CDR3nt: TGTGCCATCGGGGGGTGGGAGGGACTGAACACCGGGGAGCTGTTTTTT

abundance: -
d_gene: -
v_gene: TRBV5-4
j_gene: TRBJ2-1
CDR3aa: CASAGGTRRPSYNEQFF
CDR3nt: TGTGCCAGCGCAGGCGGCACCCGGCGGCCCTCCTACAATGAGCAGTTCTTC

abundance: -
d_gene: TRBD1
v_gene: TRBV7-9
j_gene: TRBJ2-7
CDR3aa: CASSGRDRAVINEQYF
CDR3nt: TGTGCCAGCAGCGGCCGCGACAGGGCCGTCATAAACGAGCAGTACTTC

abundance: -
d_gene: TRBD1
v_gene: TRBV12-3/TRBV12-4
j_gene: TRBJ2-5
CDR3aa: CASSPGQGASGGETQYF
CDR3nt: TGTGCCAGCAGCCCGGGACAGGGGGCATCGGGTGGGGAGACCCAGTACTTC

abundance: -
d_gene: TRBD1
v_gene: TRBV19
j_gene: TRBJ1-1
CDR3aa: CASSLGQGAEAFF
CDR3nt: TGTGCCAGTAGTCTAGGACAGGGCGCTGAAGCTTTCTTT

abundance: few
d_gene: -
v_gene: TRBV20-1
j_gene: TRBJ1-1
CDR3aa: CSARPLNTEAFF
CDR3nt: TGCAGTGCTAGGCCACTTAACACTGAAGCTTTCTTT

abundance: -
d_gene: TRBD2
v_gene: TRBV18
j_gene: TRBJ2-7
CDR3aa: CASSGLGDNYEQYF
CDR3nt: TGTGCCAGCTCTGGACTAGGGGATAATTACGAGCAGTACTTC

abundance: -
d_gene: -
v_gene: TRBV6-1
j_gene: TRBJ2-3
CDR3aa: CASRRAALPTDTQYF
CDR3nt: TGTGCCAGCAGGAGGGCGGCCTTACCCACAGATACGCAGTATTTT

abundance: -
d_gene: -
v_gene: TRBV10-3
j_gene: TRBJ2-7
CDR3aa: CAISESGGNSYEQYF
CDR3nt: TGTGCCATCAGTGAGTCTGGCGGGAACTCCTACGAGCAGTACTTC

abundance: -
d_gene: -
v_gene: TRBV28
j_gene: TRBJ1-5
CDR3aa: CASSLNTNNQPQHF
CDR3nt: TGTGCCAGCAGTTTGAACACGAACAATCAGCCCCAGCATTTT

abundance: once
d_gene: -
v_gene: TRBV2
j_gene: TRBJ2-5
CDR3aa: CASSERTVLWGAQYF
CDR3nt: TGTGCCAGCAGTGAAAGGACAGTACTGTGGGGAGCCCAGTACTTC

abundance: -
d_gene: -
v_gene: TRBV12-3/TRBV12-4
j_gene: TRBJ1-5
CDR3aa: CASSLYVGNQPQHF
CDR3nt: TGTGCCAGCAGTTTATATGTTGGCAATCAGCCCCAGCATTTT

abundance: -
d_gene: -
v_gene: TRBV28
j_gene: TRBJ1-5
CDR3aa: CASSLGGVSNQPQHF
CDR3nt: TGTGCCAGCAGTTTGGGGGGGGTAAGCAATCAGCCCCAGCATTTT

abundance: -
d_gene: -
v_gene: TRBV20-1
j_gene: TRBJ2-3
CDR3aa: CSAPPGVGSTDTQYF
CDR3nt: TGCAGTGCTCCCCCGGGAGTAGGGAGCACAGATACGCAGTATTTT

abundance: once
d_gene: -
v_gene: TRBV4-3
j_gene: TRBJ1-2
CDR3aa: CASSRAGANYGYTF
CDR3nt: TGCGCCAGCAGCCGGGCGGGAGCTAACTATGGCTACACCTTC

abundance: -
d_gene: -
v_gene: TRBV5-1
j_gene: TRBJ1-2
CDR3aa: CASSPQSMVFNGYTF
CDR3nt: TGCGCCAGCAGCCCCCAGAGTATGGTCTTCAATGGCTACACCTTC

abundance: -
d_gene: TRBD2
v_gene: TRBV20-1
j_gene: TRBJ2-1
CDR3aa: CSANTGGTYYNEQFF
CDR3nt: TGCAGTGCTAACACGGGAGGGACCTATTACAATGAGCAGTTCTTC

abundance: -
d_gene: TRBD2
v_gene: TRBV7-2
j_gene: TRBJ2-7
CDR3aa: CASSLGLAEYYEQYF
CDR3nt: TGTGCCAGCAGCTTAGGACTAGCGGAGTACTACGAGCAGTACTTC

abundance: few
d_gene: -
v_gene: TRBV5-4
j_gene: TRBJ2-5
CDR3aa: CASRAYTAETQYF
CDR3nt: TGTGCCAGCAGGGCCTATACCGCAGAGACCCAGTACTTC